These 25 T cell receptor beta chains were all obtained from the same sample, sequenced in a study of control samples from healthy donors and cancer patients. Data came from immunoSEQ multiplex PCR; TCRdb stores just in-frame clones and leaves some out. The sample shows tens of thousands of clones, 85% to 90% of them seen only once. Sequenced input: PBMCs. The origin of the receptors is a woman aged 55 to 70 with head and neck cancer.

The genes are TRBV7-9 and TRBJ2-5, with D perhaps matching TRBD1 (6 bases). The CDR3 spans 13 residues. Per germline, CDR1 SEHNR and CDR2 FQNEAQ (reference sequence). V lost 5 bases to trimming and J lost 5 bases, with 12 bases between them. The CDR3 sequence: CASSPRGPETQYF. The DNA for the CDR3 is TGTGCCAGCAGCCCCAGGGGTCCGGAGACCCAGTACTTC.

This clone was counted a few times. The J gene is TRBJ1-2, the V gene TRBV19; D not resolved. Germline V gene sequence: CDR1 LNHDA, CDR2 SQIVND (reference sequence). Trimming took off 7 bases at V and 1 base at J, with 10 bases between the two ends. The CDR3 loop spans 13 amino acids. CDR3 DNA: TGTGCCAGTAAGGCAGGAGATAACTATGGCTACACCTTC. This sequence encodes CASKAGDNYGYTF.

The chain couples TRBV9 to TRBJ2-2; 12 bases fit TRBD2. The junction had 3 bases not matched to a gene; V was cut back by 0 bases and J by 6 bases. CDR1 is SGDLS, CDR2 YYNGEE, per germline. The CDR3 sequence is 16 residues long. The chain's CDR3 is CASSVGLAGDPGELFF. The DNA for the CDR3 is TGTGCCAGCAGCGTAGGACTAGCGGGAGACCCCGGGGAGCTGTTTTTT.

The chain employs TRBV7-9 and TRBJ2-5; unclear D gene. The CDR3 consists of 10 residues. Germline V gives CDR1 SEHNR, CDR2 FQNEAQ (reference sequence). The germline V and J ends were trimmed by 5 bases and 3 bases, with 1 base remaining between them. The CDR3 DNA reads TGTGCCAGCAGCGAAGAGACCCAGTACTTC. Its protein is CASSEETQYF.

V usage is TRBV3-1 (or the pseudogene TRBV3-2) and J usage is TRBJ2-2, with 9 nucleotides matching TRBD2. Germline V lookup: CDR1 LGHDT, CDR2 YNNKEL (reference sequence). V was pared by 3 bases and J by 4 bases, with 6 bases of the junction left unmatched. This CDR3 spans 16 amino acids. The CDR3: CASSHGAGGFTGELFF. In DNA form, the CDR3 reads TGTGCCAGCAGCCATGGAGCGGGGGGTTTCACCGGGGAGCTGTTTTTT.

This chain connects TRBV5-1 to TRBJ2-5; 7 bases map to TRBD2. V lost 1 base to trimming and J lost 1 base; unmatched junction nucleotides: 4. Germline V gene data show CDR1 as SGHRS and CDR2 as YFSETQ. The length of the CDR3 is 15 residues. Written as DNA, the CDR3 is TGCGCCAGCAGCTTGTTTGCGGGAGTCCAAGAGACCCAGTACTTC. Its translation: CASSLFAGVQETQYF.

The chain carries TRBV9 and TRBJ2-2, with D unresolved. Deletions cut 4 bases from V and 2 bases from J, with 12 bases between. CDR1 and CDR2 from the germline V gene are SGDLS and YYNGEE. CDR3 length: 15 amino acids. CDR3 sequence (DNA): TGTGCCAGCAGCTTAACAGTGGGCAACACCGGGGAGCTGTTTTTT. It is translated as CASSLTVGNTGELFF. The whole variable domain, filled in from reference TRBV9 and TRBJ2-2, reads DSGVTQTPKHLITATGQRVTLRCSPRSGDLSVYWYQQSLDQGLQFLIQYYNGEERAKGNILERFSAQQFPDLHSELNLSSLELGDSALYFCASSLTVGNTGELFFGEGSRLTVL.

Here the CDR3 reads CASSDNSYNEQFF. The CDR3 nucleotides read TGTGCCAGCAGCGATAACTCCTACAATGAGCAGTTCTTC. The chain links TRBV6-5 to TRBJ2-1; D gene uncertain. Trimming left V 6 bases short and J 0 bases short, with 6 bases between. The germline CDR1 and CDR2 sequences are MNHEY and SVGAGI. The CDR3 contains 13 residues.

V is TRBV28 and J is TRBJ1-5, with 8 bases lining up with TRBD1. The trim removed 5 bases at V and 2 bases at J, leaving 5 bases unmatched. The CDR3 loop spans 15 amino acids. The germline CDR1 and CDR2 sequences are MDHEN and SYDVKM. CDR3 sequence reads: CASSEMTGGNQPQHF. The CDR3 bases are TGTGCCAGCAGTGAAATGACAGGGGGCAATCAGCCCCAGCATTTT.

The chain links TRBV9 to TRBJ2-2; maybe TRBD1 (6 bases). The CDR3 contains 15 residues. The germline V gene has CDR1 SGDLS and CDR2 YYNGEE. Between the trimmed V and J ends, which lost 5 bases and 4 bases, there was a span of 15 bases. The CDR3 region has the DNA TGTGCCAGCAGTTATACCGGGACATCCACCGGGGAGCTGTTTTTT. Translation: CASSYTGTSTGELFF.

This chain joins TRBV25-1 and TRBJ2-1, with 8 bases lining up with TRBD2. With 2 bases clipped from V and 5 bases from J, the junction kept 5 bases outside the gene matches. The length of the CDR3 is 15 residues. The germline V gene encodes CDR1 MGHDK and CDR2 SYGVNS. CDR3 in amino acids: CASSEQLADDNEQFF. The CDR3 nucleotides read TGTGCCAGCAGTGAACAACTAGCGGATGACAATGAGCAGTTCTTC.

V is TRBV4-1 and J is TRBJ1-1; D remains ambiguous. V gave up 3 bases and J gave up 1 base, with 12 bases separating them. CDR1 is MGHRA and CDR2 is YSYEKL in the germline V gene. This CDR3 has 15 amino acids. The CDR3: CASSQTTGPNTEAFF. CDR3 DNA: TGCGCCAGCAGCCAGACGACGGGCCCGAACACTGAAGCTTTCTTT.

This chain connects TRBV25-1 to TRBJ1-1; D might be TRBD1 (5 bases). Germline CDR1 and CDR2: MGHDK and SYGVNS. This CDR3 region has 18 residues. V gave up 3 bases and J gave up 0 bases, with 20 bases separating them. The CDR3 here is CASSDPSGDRYMNTEAFF. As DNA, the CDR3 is TGTGCCAGCAGTGACCCATCGGGGGATCGTTATATGAACACTGAAGCTTTCTTT.

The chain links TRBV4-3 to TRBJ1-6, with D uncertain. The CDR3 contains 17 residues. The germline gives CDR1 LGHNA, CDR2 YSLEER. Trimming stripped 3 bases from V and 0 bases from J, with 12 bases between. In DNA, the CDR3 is TGCGCCAGCAGCCAGGAAATTAAGAGCTCCTATAATTCACCCCTCCACTTT. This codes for CASSQEIKSSYNSPLHF.

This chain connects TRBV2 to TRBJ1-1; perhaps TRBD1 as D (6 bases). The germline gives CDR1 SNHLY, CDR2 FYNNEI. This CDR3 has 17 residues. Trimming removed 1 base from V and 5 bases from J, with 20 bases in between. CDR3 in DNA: TGTGCCAGCAGTGAAGGAGGTGGGTGGGGGCGAAGGACTGAAGCTTTCTTT. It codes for CASSEGGGWGRRTEAFF. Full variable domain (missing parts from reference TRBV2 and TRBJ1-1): EPEVTQTPSHQVTQMGQEVILRCVPISNHLYFYWYRQILGQKVEFLVSFYNNEISEKSEIFDDQFSVERPDGSNFTLKIRSTKLEDSAMYFCASSEGGGWGRRTEAFFGQGTRLTVV.

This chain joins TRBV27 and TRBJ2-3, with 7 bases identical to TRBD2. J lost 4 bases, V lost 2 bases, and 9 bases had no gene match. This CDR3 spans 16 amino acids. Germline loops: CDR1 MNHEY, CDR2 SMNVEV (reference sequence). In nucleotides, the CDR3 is TGTGCCAGCAGTTTAATGAAGGGACTAAGGGCAGATACGCAGTATTTT. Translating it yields CASSLMKGLRADTQYF.

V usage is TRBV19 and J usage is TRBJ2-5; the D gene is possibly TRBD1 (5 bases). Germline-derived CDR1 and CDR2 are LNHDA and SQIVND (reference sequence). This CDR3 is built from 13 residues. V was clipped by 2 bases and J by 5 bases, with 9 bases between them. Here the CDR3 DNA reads TGTGCCAGTAGTATATCATACAGGGAGACCCAGTACTTC. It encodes CASSISYRETQYF. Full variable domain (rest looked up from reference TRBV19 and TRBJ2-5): DGGITQSPKYLFRKEGQNVTLSCEQNLNHDAMYWYRQDPGQGLRLIYYSQIVNDFQKGDIAEGYSVSREKKESFPLTVTSAQKNPTAFYLCASSISYRETQYFGPGTRLLVL.

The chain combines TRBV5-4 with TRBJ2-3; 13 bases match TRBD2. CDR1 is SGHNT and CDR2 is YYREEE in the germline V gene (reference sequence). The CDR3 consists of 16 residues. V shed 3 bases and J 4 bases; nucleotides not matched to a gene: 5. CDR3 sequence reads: CASSSGLAGVSDTQYF. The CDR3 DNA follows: TGTGCCAGCAGCTCCGGACTAGCGGGAGTCTCAGATACGCAGTATTTT.

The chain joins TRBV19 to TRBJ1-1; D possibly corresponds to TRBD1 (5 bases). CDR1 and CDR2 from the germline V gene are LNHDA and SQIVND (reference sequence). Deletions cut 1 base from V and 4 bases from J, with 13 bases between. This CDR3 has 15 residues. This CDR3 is CASSIVSGVGTEAFF. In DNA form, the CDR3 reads TGTGCCAGTAGTATAGTATCGGGGGTTGGCACTGAAGCTTTCTTT.

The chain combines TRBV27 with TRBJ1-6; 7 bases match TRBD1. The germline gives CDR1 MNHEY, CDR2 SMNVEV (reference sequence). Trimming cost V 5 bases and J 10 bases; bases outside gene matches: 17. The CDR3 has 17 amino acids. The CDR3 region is CASSPSPLGTARSPLHF. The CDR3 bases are TGTGCCAGCAGTCCATCCCCCTTGGGGACAGCGAGGTCACCCCTCCACTTT.

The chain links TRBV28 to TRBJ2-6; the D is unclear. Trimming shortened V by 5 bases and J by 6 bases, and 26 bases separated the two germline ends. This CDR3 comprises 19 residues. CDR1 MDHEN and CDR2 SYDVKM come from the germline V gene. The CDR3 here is CASSTPQMGLPLAANVLTF. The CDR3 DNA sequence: TGTGCCAGCAGTACACCCCAGATGGGGTTGCCTCTGGCGGCCAACGTCCTGACTTTC.

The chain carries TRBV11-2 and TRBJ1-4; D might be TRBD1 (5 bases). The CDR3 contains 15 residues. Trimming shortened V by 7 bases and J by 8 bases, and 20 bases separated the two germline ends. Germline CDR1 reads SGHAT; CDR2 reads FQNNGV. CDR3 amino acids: CASTLRMGVGEKLFF. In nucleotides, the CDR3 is TGTGCCAGCACCCTTAGGATGGGGGTTGGAGAAAAACTGTTTTTT.

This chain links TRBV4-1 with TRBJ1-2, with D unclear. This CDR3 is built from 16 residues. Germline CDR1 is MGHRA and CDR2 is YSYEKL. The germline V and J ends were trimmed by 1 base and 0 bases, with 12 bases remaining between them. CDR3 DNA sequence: TGCGCCAGCAGCCAAGCTAATTTGGGTTCTAACTATGGCTACACCTTC. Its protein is CASSQANLGSNYGYTF.

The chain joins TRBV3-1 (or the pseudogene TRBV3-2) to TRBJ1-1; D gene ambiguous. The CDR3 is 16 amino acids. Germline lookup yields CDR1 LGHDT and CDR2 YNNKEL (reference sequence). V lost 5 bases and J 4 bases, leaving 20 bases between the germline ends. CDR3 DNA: TGTGCCAGCAGCACTAGTTGTCCTTCAATTCGCACTGAAGCTTTCTTT. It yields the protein CASSTSCPSIRTEAFF.

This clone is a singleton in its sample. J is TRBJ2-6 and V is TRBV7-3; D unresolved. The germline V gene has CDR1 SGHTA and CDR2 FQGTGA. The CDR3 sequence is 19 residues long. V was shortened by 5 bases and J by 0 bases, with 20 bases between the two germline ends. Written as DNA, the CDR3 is TGTGCCAGCAGCCAGACCACACCCCGTAGTCTCTCTGGGGCCAACGTCCTGACTTTC. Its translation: CASSQTTPRSLSGANVLTF.